This T cell receptor beta chain is drawn from a study of blood T cell repertoires in COVID-19. Per the authors' pipeline: Scientists estimated how many nucleated cells there were by amplifying reference gene primers. TCRdb's copy holds only in-frame clones and misses some; the assay was immunoSEQ multiplex PCR. V and J calls plus clone size are reproduced from that table; the DNA served to infer D and trimming. The table records some 260,000 clones, more than 85% of them present only once. This CDR3 contains 16 residues. The germline CDR1 and CDR2 sequences are MDHEN and SYDVKM. The V end was cut by 2 bases, the J end by 10 bases, with 20 bases between. Cohort placement rested on clinical history that participants reported themselves.

The specimen sequenced was PBMCs or T cells enriched from blood (not recorded which). The source is a man aged 35 to 55 who had recovered from COVID-19. This chain links TRBV28 with TRBJ1-4, with D perhaps matching TRBD1 (5 bases). The CDR3 is CASSLGGEGDGVKLFF. CDR3 nucleotide sequence: TGTGCCAGCAGTTTAGGGGGGGAAGGTGATGGAGTAAAACTGTTTTTT.